The rows below give T cell receptor beta chains drawn from one sample of a study of response to subunit inactivated influenza vaccine. MiXCR, applied by TCRdb to the RT-PCR reads, yields one record per CDR3 protein. The data hold about 650,000 distinct CDR3 sequences, with 14% observed a single time. Sequenced here: PBMCs from blood, sampled less than 15 days before vaccination. These receptors came from a man aged 50-60 years who received an inactivated influenza vaccine. The CDR3 runs from the conserved cysteine through the conserved F or W. D genes are given only for firm matches. Clone sizes are given selectively: once, few, many, or a class where the clone is expanded.

.	TRBJ2-3	TRBV12-3/TRBV12-4	.	TGTGCCAGCAGTTTTACTAGGGATACGCAGTATTTT	CASSFTRDTQYF
few	TRBJ1-2	TRBV16	.	TGTGCCAGCAGCCAATCGAGAGGGGGTGGCTACACCTTC	CASSQSRGGGYTF
.	TRBJ2-2	TRBV4-1	TRBD2	TGCGCCAGCAGACTGCCGGGGGGGCCCACCGGGGAGCTGTTTTTT	CASRLPGGPTGELFF
.	TRBJ2-7	TRBV10-3	.	TGTGCCATCAGTGAGTCGGCACAGGCGGTTTCCTACGAGCAGTACTTC	CAISESAQAVSYEQYF
.	TRBJ1-6	TRBV15	.	TGTGCCACCAGCAGAGGGACAGATAATTCACCCCTCCACTTT	CATSRGTDNSPLHF
few	TRBJ2-1	TRBV21-1	.	TGTGCCAGCAGCAAGCCTGGACAGGACGGGAGCTCCTACAATGAGCAGTTCTTC	CASSKPGQDGSSYNEQFF
.	TRBJ2-2	TRBV10-3	.	TGTGCCATCGGGACCCGGGTATCGAACACCGGGGAGCTGTTTTTT	CAIGTRVSNTGELFF
.	TRBJ2-1	TRBV7-2	.	TGTGCCAGCAGCTTAAGTCCCCCTGATGAGCAGTTCTTC	CASSLSPPDEQFF
.	TRBJ2-2	TRBV7-2	TRBD1	TGTGCCAGCAGCTCCGGACAGGCCACCGGGGAGCTGTTTTTT	CASSSGQATGELFF
.	TRBJ2-3	TRBV12-3/TRBV12-4	.	TGTGCCAGCAGTCGACAGGAGACTAGCACAGATACGCAGTATTTT	CASSRQETSTDTQYF
once	TRBJ2-1	TRBV24-1	.	TGTGCCACCAGTGATTTTAACAGGGACTCCTACAATGAGCAGTTCTTC	CATSDFNRDSYNEQFF
few	TRBJ2-1	TRBV5-1	TRBD2	TGCGCCAGCAGCTTGTCCCCACTAGCGGGGGGCCAGAATGAGCAGTTCTTC	CASSLSPLAGGQNEQFF
few	TRBJ1-2	TRBV20-1	.	TGCAGTGCTCCCGAGAGAGTAAATGGCTACACCTTC	CSAPERVNGYTF
few	TRBJ2-2	TRBV20-1	TRBD2	TGCAGTGCCAGACTAGCGGGGGGATTCAACACCGGGGAGCTGTTTTTT	CSARLAGGFNTGELFF
many	TRBJ2-7	TRBV4-3	.	TGCGCCAGCAGCCCCCGGGACGGAACCTACGAGCAGTACTTC	CASSPRDGTYEQYF
few	TRBJ2-5	TRBV15	TRBD2	TGTGCCACCACCCGCGCGGGACTAGCGGGAGAGACCCAGTACTTC	CATTRAGLAGETQYF
many	TRBJ2-1	TRBV6-5	.	TGTGCCAGCAGTTACTCAAGGGGGGCGATGAAGGATGAGCAGTTCTTC	CASSYSRGAMKDEQFF
many	TRBJ1-5	TRBV29-1	.	TGCAGCGCAGAAACTGGTTTTTATCAGCCCCAGCATTTT	CSAETGFYQPQHF
.	TRBJ2-7	TRBV5-4	.	TGTGCCAGCAGCTTGGATGCAGGACTTCTTTCCTACGAGCAGTACTTC	CASSLDAGLLSYEQYF
.	TRBJ2-1	TRBV5-1	TRBD2	TGCGCCAGCAGCTTCGTGGAACCAGCGGGAGCGGTGTCCCATGAGCAGTTCTTC	CASSFVEPAGAVSHEQFF
.	TRBJ2-7	TRBV11-1	TRBD1	TGTGCCAGCAGCAAGGACAGGGGGGACATCTCCTACGAGCAGTACTTC	CASSKDRGDISYEQYF
.	TRBJ2-7	TRBV7-2	.	TGTGCCAGCAGCTTTATGGACGGGACCAGCTACGAGCAGTACTTC	CASSFMDGTSYEQYF